The present TCR beta chain was sequenced within a study of blood T cell repertoires in COVID-19. For the study at large: Donors in the United States, Italy and Spain gave samples during acute or convalescent COVID-19. T cells, B-cell-depleted T cells, or PBMCs supplied cDNA or gDNA.

A few counts support this clone. The CDR3 is 16 residues long. Germline trimming cut 3 bases from V and 8 bases from J; bases unmatched to any gene: 10. CDR1 KGHDR and CDR2 SFDVKD come from the germline V gene. Original analysis: How many nucleated cells were present was estimated from reference gene primer amplification. Using immunoSEQ multiplex PCR, the repertoire was profiled, and TCRdb retains in-frame clones only, with some absent. V and J calls and clone size are as listed in that table; D and trimming were resolved from the DNA. The sample shows about 94,000 clones, around 87% of them seen only once.

Sequencing was done on a sample of peripheral blood. The chain joins TRBV24-1 to TRBJ2-3, with 10 bases identical to TRBD1. The clonotype comes from a human donor with acute or convalescent COVID-19. The donor label of this sample is uncertain. The CDR3 reads CATSDPSGQGISTQYF. The CDR3, as DNA: TGTGCCACCAGTGATCCTTCGGGACAGGGGATTTCTACGCAGTATTTT.